What follows are 21 T cell receptor beta chains derived from one specimen sequenced in a study of a mutant IDH1 vaccine in newly diagnosed glioma. The time point is: week 5, during vaccination. Topical imiquimod was applied with each vaccine dose, which held 300 ug of mutant IDH1 20-mer peptide. The method was immunoSEQ multiplex PCR; TCRdb's version includes in-frame clones alone and lacks a portion of them. Among tens of thousands of clones listed, 90% to 95% were seen once. These receptors are not linked to any known antigen. The input for sequencing was PBMCs, taken from a glioma patient whose treatment included an IDH1 peptide vaccine. These receptors all come from a woman between 50 and 59 years old with glioma.

The chain is built from TRBV28 and TRBJ2-1; TRBD1 is a possible D gene (7 bases). This CDR3 region has 15 residues. The V gene's germline CDR1 is MDHEN and CDR2 SYDVKM. V lost 3 bases and J lost 7, with 16 bases in between. The CDR3 region has the DNA TGTGCCAGCAGTTTCGGCGGGACCAGGGGGAATGAGCAGTTCTTC. Translated, it gives CASSFGGTRGNEQFF.

This clone was recorded once. The J gene is TRBJ1-1, the V gene TRBV28; 8 bases are a match to TRBD1. The CDR3 runs 13 residues. Germline V gene lookup returns CDR1 MDHEN and CDR2 SYDVKM. J was trimmed by 1 base and V by 9 bases; bases with no gene match: 4. The DNA of the CDR3 is TGTGCCAGTGGGGACAGGTGGAACACTGAAGCTTTCTTT. Protein: CASGDRWNTEAFF.

The CDR3 loop is CASSQDWAGGPSPTDTQYF. CDR3 nucleotide sequence: TGCGCCAGCAGCCAAGATTGGGCGGGAGGGCCGTCTCCCACAGATACGCAGTATTTT. The rearrangement joins TRBV4-1 to TRBJ2-3; TRBD2 agrees at 9 bases. The V segment lost 0 bases and the J segment 2 bases; nucleotides outside the gene matches: 12. CDR3 length: 19 residues. The germline V gene has CDR1 MGHRA and CDR2 YSYEKL.

This clone came up once. Here the CDR3 DNA reads TGCGCCAGCAGCCCGAACCTCGGGACAGGGGGCGTAAATTCACCCCTCCACTTT. Amino acids: CASSPNLGTGGVNSPLHF. The chain joins TRBV5-1 to TRBJ1-6, with 12 bases aligning to TRBD1. CDR1 and CDR2 (germline): SGHRS, YFSETQ. Losses at the gene ends were 4 bases for V and 7 bases for J; bases not matched to a gene: 12. There are 18 residues in the CDR3.

The chain couples TRBV29-1 to TRBJ2-6, with TRBD2 as a possible D gene (7 bases). With 7 bases removed from V and 2 bases from J, the gap between germline ends came to 12 bases. Germline-derived CDR1 and CDR2 are SQVTM and ANQGSEA. The CDR3 spans 14 residues. CDR3 nucleotides: TGCAGCGCCTCGGGGGGCGCTGGGGCCAACGTCCTGACTTTC. Its translation is CSASGGAGANVLTF.

The CDR3 bases are TGTGCCACCACTGAGACTAGCGGGAGGGCCTCTGGGGCCAACGTCCTGACTTTC. It yields the protein CATTETSGRASGANVLTF. The chain couples TRBV6-1 to TRBJ2-6; TRBD2 agrees at 14 bases. The junction had 8 bases not matched to a gene; V was cut back by 10 bases and J by 0 bases. The CDR3 covers 18 residues. CDR1 is MNHNS, CDR2 SASEGT, per germline.

V and J are TRBV18 and TRBJ1-1, with 8 bases identical to TRBD1. Germline V gene data show CDR1 as KGHSH and CDR2 as LQKENI. This CDR3 is 13 amino acids long. The trim removed 5 bases at V and 2 bases at J, leaving 1 base unmatched. The CDR3 DNA reads TGTGCCAGCTCAACAGGGGGAAACACTGAAGCTTTCTTT. Protein sequence: CASSTGGNTEAFF.

The chain carries TRBV10-1 and TRBJ2-3, with unresolved D. V was trimmed by 3 bases and J by 2 bases, leaving 9 bases between them. Germline-derived CDR1 and CDR2 are WNHNN and SYGVQD (reference sequence). The CDR3 loop spans 14 amino acids. CDR3 region: CASSDAQPTDTQYF. DNA for the CDR3: TGCGCCAGCAGTGATGCACAGCCCACAGATACGCAGTATTTT.

This clone was seen a few times. The chain carries TRBV5-1 and TRBJ1-1; TRBD1 is a possible D gene (5 bases). The CDR3 consists of 13 residues. The V gene's germline CDR1 is SGHRS and CDR2 YFSETQ. Trimming took off 3 bases at V and 0 bases at J, with 6 bases between the two ends. CDR3 loop: CASSSTVNTEAFF. For the CDR3, the DNA is TGCGCCAGCAGCTCGACAGTGAACACTGAAGCTTTCTTT.

The gene calls are TRBV19 and TRBJ1-5; the D is unclear. This CDR3 contains 13 residues. Germline V lookup: CDR1 LNHDA, CDR2 SQIVND (reference sequence). The V end lost 6 bases, the J end lost 7 bases, and 13 bases lay between the germline ends. The CDR3 here is CASSADPGQPQHF. The CDR3, as DNA: TGTGCCAGTAGCGCTGACCCCGGCCAGCCCCAGCATTTT. Variable domain in full (rest from reference TRBV19 and TRBJ1-5): DGGITQSPKYLFRKEGQNVTLSCEQNLNHDAMYWYRQDPGQGLRLIYYSQIVNDFQKGDIAEGYSVSREKKESFPLTVTSAQKNPTAFYLCASSADPGQPQHFGDGTRLSIL.

This clone was seen a few times. The rearrangement joins TRBV28 to TRBJ1-1; D call uncertain. Germline V gives CDR1 MDHEN, CDR2 SYDVKM. CDR3 length equals 15 residues. Between the trimmed V and J ends, which lost 6 bases and 5 bases, there was a span of 19 bases. The CDR3 bases are TGTGCCAGCAGCAGCCGGGGATGGGGAGGAACTGAAGCTTTCTTT. Its protein product is CASSSRGWGGTEAFF.

The chain joins TRBV9 to TRBJ1-4; D not resolved. Deletions cut 0 bases from V and 0 bases from J, with 6 bases between. Germline values: CDR1 SGDLS, CDR2 YYNGEE. This CDR3 contains 15 residues. This CDR3 reads CASSVGPATNEKLFF. Written as DNA, the CDR3 is TGTGCCAGCAGCGTAGGACCGGCAACTAATGAAAAACTGTTTTTT. The full variable domain, completed using reference TRBV9 and TRBJ1-4, is DSGVTQTPKHLITATGQRVTLRCSPRSGDLSVYWYQQSLDQGLQFLIQYYNGEERAKGNILERFSAQQFPDLHSELNLSSLELGDSALYFCASSVGPATNEKLFFGSGTQLSVL.

The rearrangement uses TRBV2 and TRBJ2-2; the match to TRBD2 covers 13 bases. V was pared by 6 bases and J by 1 base, with 11 bases of the junction left unmatched. Germline V lookup: CDR1 SNHLY, CDR2 FYNNEI. The CDR3 runs to 19 residues. The DNA for the CDR3 is TGTGCCAGCAGCCCCGGGACTAGCGGGGACACTCGGAACACCGGGGAGCTGTTTTTT. Amino acid sequence: CASSPGTSGDTRNTGELFF.

This chain links TRBV9 with TRBJ2-7; the match to TRBD2 covers 8 bases. J was trimmed by 6 bases and V by 4 bases; bases with no gene match: 12. Germline V CDR1 and CDR2: SGDLS, YYNGEE. The CDR3 consists of 15 residues. The DNA of the CDR3 is TGTGCCAGCAGCTCGCGTAGCGGGATAACCCCCGAGCAGTACTTC. As protein: CASSSRSGITPEQYF.

The chain uses TRBV11-3 and TRBJ1-1; D may be TRBD1 (5 bases). Germline V gene data show CDR1 as SGHNT and CDR2 as YENEEA. Trimming cost V 4 bases and J 5 bases, with 17 bases left between them. There are 15 residues in the CDR3. CDR3 region: CASSSRAGLRTEAFF. CDR3 coding DNA: TGTGCCAGCAGCTCCCGTGCGGGGCTGAGGACTGAAGCTTTCTTT.

The chain has TRBV6-4 and TRBJ2-2, with no clear D. The CDR3 sequence is 13 residues long. V was trimmed by 4 bases and J by 0 bases, leaving 3 bases between them. Germline CDR1 and CDR2: MRHNA and SNTAGT. CDR3 nucleotides: TGTGCCAGCAGTGTCACGAACACCGGGGAGCTGTTTTTT. Translation gives CASSVTNTGELFF.

The CDR3 nucleotides are TGTGCCATCAGTGAACCCCCCACGTTTGGGGAGAGCTCTGGAAACACCATATATTTT. This translates into CAISEPPTFGESSGNTIYF. This chain connects TRBV10-3 to TRBJ1-3; D remains ambiguous. The germline V gene has CDR1 ENHRY and CDR2 SYGVKD. The CDR3 consists of 19 residues. The V end was cut by 3 bases, the J end by 0 bases, with 21 bases between.

The V call is TRBV5-1, the J call TRBJ2-7; 8 positions match TRBD1. Germline CDR1 and CDR2: SGHRS and YFSETQ. The CDR3 is made up of 14 amino acids. The ends lost 4 bases at V and 3 bases at J; junction bases unmatched: 6. The CDR3 protein is CASSQQGANYEQYF. CDR3 sequence (DNA): TGCGCCAGCAGCCAGCAGGGGGCTAACTACGAGCAGTACTTC. Complete variable domain (other parts from reference TRBV5-1 and TRBJ2-7): KAGVTQTPRYLIKTRGQQVTLSCSPISGHRSVSWYQQTPGQGLQFLFEYFSETQRNKGNFPGRFSGRQFSNSRSEMNVSTLELGDSALYLCASSQQGANYEQYFGPGTRLTVT.

The chain employs TRBV27 and TRBJ2-7; no definite D call. V lost 2 bases to trimming and J lost 2 bases, with 13 bases between them. The CDR3 contains 15 residues. CDR1 is MNHEY, CDR2 SMNVEV, per germline (reference sequence). CDR3 residues: CASSLGPGRAYEQYF. Written as DNA, the CDR3 is TGTGCCAGCAGTTTAGGCCCCGGCAGAGCCTACGAGCAGTACTTC.

CDR3 coding DNA: TGTGCCAGCAGCTCCGCCGGGAACGAGCAGTACTTC. This encodes CASSSAGNEQYF. The rearrangement uses TRBV11-2 and TRBJ2-7; perhaps TRBD2 as D (5 bases). Germline CDR1 reads SGHAT; CDR2 reads FQNNGV. This CDR3 spans 12 amino acids. Between the trimmed V and J ends, which lost 4 bases and 5 bases, there was a span of 9 bases.

In its sample, this clone was seen a few times. The chain has TRBV5-1 and TRBJ2-5, with 13 bases aligning to TRBD2. In germline, CDR1 is SGHRS, CDR2 YFSETQ. CDR3 length: 16 residues. The V segment lost 4 bases and the J segment 2 bases; nucleotides outside the gene matches: 5. CDR3 in DNA: TGCGCCAGCAGCCAGACGACTAGCGGGAGGCAAGAGACCCAGTACTTC. This sequence encodes CASSQTTSGRQETQYF.